The present entry profiles one T cell receptor beta chain with its context. These data are taken from a study of blood T cell repertoires in COVID-19. Study at large: Nucleic acid was either cDNA or gDNA, and it came from T cells, B-cell-depleted T cells, or PBMCs.

The ends lost 6 bases at V and 0 bases at J; junction bases unmatched: 5. Germline assignment: CDR1 SGHTA and CDR2 FQGTGA. The CDR3 runs 14 residues. In the authors' workflow: Reference gene primer amplification gave estimated nucleated cell counts. Assay: immunoSEQ multiplex PCR; the TCRdb copy retains only in-frame clones and omits some. That table is the source of V, J and clone size, and D and trimming were worked out from the DNA. The repertoire holds 200,000 to 300,000 clones, with around nine tenths as singletons. Sequencing input: peripheral blood. The chain employs TRBV7-3 and TRBJ2-7; 7 bases match TRBD2. The origin of this receptor is a woman aged 40 to 50 who had recovered from COVID-19. The CDR3: CASSPGGSSYEQYF. As DNA, the CDR3 is TGTGCCAGCAGTCCTGGCGGGAGCTCCTACGAGCAGTACTTC. The variable domain in full, completed from reference TRBV7-3 and TRBJ2-7, reads GAGVSQTPSNKVTEKGKYVELRCDPISGHTALYWYRQSLGQGPEFLIYFQGTGAADDSGLPNDRFFAVRPEGSVSTLKIQRTERGDSAVYLCASSPGGSSYEQYFGPGTRLTVT.